This record looks at one TCR beta chain sequence and its context. The data derive from a study of blood T cell repertoires in COVID-19. This CDR3 is 16 amino acids long. Germline CDR1 MNHEY, CDR2 SVGEGT. V lost 2 bases and J lost 0, with 11 bases in between. As processed by the authors: Amplification from reference gene primers served as the basis for estimated nucleated cell counts. Only in-frame clones appear in the TCRdb table, and some are missing; sequencing was by immunoSEQ multiplex PCR. The V and J calls and clone size were taken over from that table, and D and trimming were inferred from the DNA. The table lists 350,000 to 450,000 clones, approximately 90% of them singletons. The study recruited people aged about 18 to 95 years across about two dozen US areas. Donors were grouped by their self-reported clinical history. Exposed participants came across a COVID-19 case within 2 weeks before study entry.

The chain recombines TRBV6-2 or TRBV6-3 with TRBJ1-3, with D possibly matching TRBD1 (5 bases). The sequence came from a woman in her 40s who had been exposed to COVID-19. What was sequenced was PBMCs or T cells enriched from blood (not recorded which). CDR3 loop: CASSYRTDSSGNTIYF. The CDR3 coding sequence is TGTGCCAGCAGTTACCGAACCGACAGCTCTGGAAACACCATATATTTT.